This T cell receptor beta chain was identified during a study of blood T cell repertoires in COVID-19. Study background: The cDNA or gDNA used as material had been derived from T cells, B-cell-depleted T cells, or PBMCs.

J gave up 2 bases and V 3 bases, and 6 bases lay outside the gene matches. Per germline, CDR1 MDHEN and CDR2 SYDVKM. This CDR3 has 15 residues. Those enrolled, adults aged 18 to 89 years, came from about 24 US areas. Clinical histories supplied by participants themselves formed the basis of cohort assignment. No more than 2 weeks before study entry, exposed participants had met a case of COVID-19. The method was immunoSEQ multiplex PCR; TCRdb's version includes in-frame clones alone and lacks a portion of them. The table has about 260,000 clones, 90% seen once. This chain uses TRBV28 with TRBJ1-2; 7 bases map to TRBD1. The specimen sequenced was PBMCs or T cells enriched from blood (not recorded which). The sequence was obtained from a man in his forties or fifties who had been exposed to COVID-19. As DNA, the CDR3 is TGTGCCAGCAGTTTCGCAGGGGGTGGAAACTATGGCTACACCTTC. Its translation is CASSFAGGGNYGYTF.